The 25 T cell receptor beta chains in this list originate from one sample, sequenced in a study of lymphopenia after photon versus proton radiotherapy. Some clones are missing from TCRdb's copy, which holds only in-frame ones; the method was immunoSEQ multiplex PCR. The data show around 16,000 clones, with 80% to 90% seen just once and approximately 61% held by the top ten. Source: peripheral blood, taken from a patient treated with proton-based radiotherapy. These receptors were taken from a woman in her sixties with cholangiocarcinoma. Some clones in this sample may be carry-over from other donors' samples.

Written as DNA, the CDR3 is TGTGCCAGCAGGCGCACCCTCGAAGGGGACTACACCTTC. It codes for CASRRTLEGDYTF. The V and J genes are TRBV6-5 and TRBJ1-2; perhaps TRBD1 as D (5 bases). The length of the CDR3 is 13 residues. Per germline, CDR1 MNHEY and CDR2 SVGAGI. Trimming took 6 bases from V and 10 from J, leaving 18 bases between them.

The CDR3 DNA is TGTGCCAGCAGCGCCCCCAGTGACGGCACCAATGAGCAGTTCTTC. It yields the protein CASSAPSDGTNEQFF. The J gene is TRBJ2-1, the V gene TRBV4-2; D not certain. CDR1 is LGHNA and CDR2 is YNFKEQ in the germline V gene. This CDR3 is 15 amino acids long. V lost 5 bases and J lost 6, with 17 bases in between.

The chain employs TRBV11-2 and TRBJ2-7; D gene uncertain. CDR1 is SGHAT, CDR2 FQNNGV, per germline. CDR3 length: 12 residues. V was cut by 4 bases and J by 1 base, with 5 bases left in between. CDR3 loop: CASSSGSYEQYF. The CDR3 bases are TGTGCCAGCAGCTCCGGTTCCTACGAGCAGTACTTC.

This rearrangement joins TRBV13 to TRBJ2-7; perhaps TRBD2 as D (5 bases). This CDR3 has 15 amino acids. Germline values: CDR1 PRHDT, CDR2 FYEKMQ (reference sequence). V lost 5 bases, J lost 2 bases, and 16 bases lay in between. The CDR3, as DNA: TGTGCCAGCAGCCCAAATTCGGGGTCCACCTACGAGCAGTACTTC. Encoded protein: CASSPNSGSTYEQYF.

CDR3 sequence: CASSPQPGSGKETQYF. The DNA for the CDR3 is TGTGCCAGCTCACCCCAGCCAGGTAGCGGGAAAGAGACCCAGTACTTC. The chain couples TRBV18 to TRBJ2-5; 8 positions agree with TRBD2. The germline CDR1 and CDR2 sequences are KGHSH and LQKENI. After removal of 3 bases from V and 3 bases from J, the junction contained 9 bases not matched to a gene. This CDR3 region has 16 residues. Variable domain in full (rest from reference TRBV18 and TRBJ2-5): NAGVMQNPRHLVRRRGQEARLRCSPMKGHSHVYWYRQLPEEGLKFMVYLQKENIIDESGMPKERFSAEFPKEGPSILRIQQVVRGDSAAYFCASSPQPGSGKETQYFGPGTRLLVL.

The chain recombines TRBV5-1 with TRBJ2-1; D remains unclear. This CDR3 comprises 12 residues. Germline CDR1 SGHRS, CDR2 YFSETQ. Trimming shortened V by 0 bases and J by 9 bases, and 7 bases separated the two germline ends. In DNA form, the CDR3 reads TGCGCCAGCAGCTTGGCAGCCTTTGAGCAGTTCTTC. Residues: CASSLAAFEQFF.

The chain links TRBV6-1 to TRBJ1-3, with D perhaps TRBD1 (6 bases). Between the trimmed V and J ends, which lost 3 bases and 0 bases, there was a span of 12 bases. The V gene's germline CDR1 is MNHNS and CDR2 SASEGT. This CDR3 spans 16 amino acids. CDR3 nucleotide sequence: TGTGCCAGCAGTGATCAGGGGTTATTCTCTGGAAACACCATATATTTT. Its translation: CASSDQGLFSGNTIYF.

The V call is TRBV2, the J call TRBJ1-5; D not certain. Germline values: CDR1 SNHLY, CDR2 FYNNEI. The CDR3 extends over 13 amino acids. V lost 7 bases to trimming and J lost 7 bases, with 14 bases between them. Here the CDR3 DNA reads TGTGCCAGCAATAAAGTGGCAACCCAGCCCCAGCATTTT. It encodes CASNKVATQPQHF.

V usage is TRBV6-6 and J usage is TRBJ1-5, with 7 bases lining up with TRBD1. The length of the CDR3 is 15 residues. Germline lookup yields CDR1 MNHNY and CDR2 SVGAGI (reference sequence). Trimming at V came to 5 bases and at J to 5 bases, leaving 9 bases not matched to a gene. CDR3 protein: CASSDPDRMDQPQHF. As DNA, the CDR3 is TGTGCCAGCAGTGACCCGGACAGGATGGATCAGCCCCAGCATTTT.

The rearrangement links TRBV29-1 to TRBJ1-2, with 10 nucleotides matching TRBD1. CDR3 size: 14 residues. CDR1 and CDR2 from the germline V gene are SQVTM and ANQGSEA. The V and J ends lost 6 bases and 6 bases, in that order; junction bases with no gene match: 10. Here the CDR3 DNA reads TGCAGCGTCGACCAAAGGGACAGGGGCAATGGCTACACCTTC. Translated: CSVDQRDRGNGYTF. The entire variable domain, with the rest obtained from reference TRBV29-1 and TRBJ1-2, is as follows: SAVISQKPSRDICQRGTSLTIQCQVDSQVTMMFWYRQQPGQSLTLIATANQGSEATYESGFVIDKFPISRPNLTFSTLTVSNMSPEDSSIYLCSVDQRDRGNGYTFGSGTRLTVV.

This chain connects TRBV2 to TRBJ1-6; D is possibly TRBD1 (5 bases). This CDR3 has 14 amino acids. Germline CDR1 SNHLY, CDR2 FYNNEI. V lost 4 bases and J lost 5, with 9 bases in between. CDR3 sequence: CASSVGRNNSPLHF. CDR3 nucleotides: TGTGCCAGCAGTGTGGGACGGAATAATTCACCCCTCCACTTT.

V gene TRBV7-2 combines with J gene TRBJ2-1, with 12 bases lining up with TRBD2. Unmatched junction bases numbered 14, after V lost 6 bases and J lost 8 bases. The CDR3 length is 17 residues. Looked up from germline, CDR1 is SGHTA and CDR2 is FQGNSA. The CDR3 loop reads CASRGGDLAGGRDEQFF. In DNA form, the CDR3 reads TGTGCCAGCAGAGGGGGAGATCTAGCGGGAGGGCGGGATGAGCAGTTCTTC.

The chain uses TRBV5-1 and TRBJ2-7; weak D call: TRBD1 (6 bases). The CDR3 is made up of 16 amino acids. Germline CDR1 and CDR2: SGHRS and YFSETQ. The V end was cut by 2 bases, the J end by 2 bases, with 17 bases between. CDR3 in DNA: TGCGCCAGCAGCTTCGGGACATACCCTTCTACCTACGAGCAGTACTTC. Residues: CASSFGTYPSTYEQYF.

The chain couples TRBV21-1 to TRBJ1-5. TRBV21-1 is a known pseudogene. The CDR3 runs 15 residues. The CDR3 sequence: CASSKAPLLLQPQHF. Here the CDR3 DNA reads TGTGCCAGCAGCAAAGCCCCCCTTTTACTACAGCCCCAGCATTTT.

The chain joins TRBV5-1 to TRBJ2-1; 11 bases map to TRBD2. Germline lookup yields CDR1 SGHRS and CDR2 YFSETQ. V was pared by 0 bases and J by 10 bases, with 6 bases of the junction left unmatched. The CDR3 is 15 amino acids. The CDR3 coding sequence is TGCGCCAGCAGCTTGGTACTAGCGGGAGTAGACGAGCAGTTCTTC. Amino acid sequence: CASSLVLAGVDEQFF.

The genes are TRBV6-5 and TRBJ1-2, with 8 positions matching TRBD1. The CDR3 length is 15 residues. The germline gives CDR1 MNHEY, CDR2 SVGAGI. V was clipped by 6 bases and J by 4 bases; unmatched bases: 10. The CDR3 DNA follows: TGTGCCAGCAGACATACAGGGGGGGCCTCCTATGGCTACACCTTC. It is translated as CASRHTGGASYGYTF.

J is TRBJ2-1 and V is TRBV18; a possible D gene is TRBD2 (6 bases). The length of the CDR3 is 14 residues. Germline V gene sequence: CDR1 KGHSH, CDR2 LQKENI. The germline V and J ends were trimmed by 6 bases and 4 bases, with 13 bases remaining between them. CDR3 amino acids: CASSGTGGYNEQFF. CDR3 nucleotides: TGTGCCAGCTCGGGGACTGGGGGGTACAATGAGCAGTTCTTC.

V gene TRBV5-1 combines with J gene TRBJ1-1; D is perhaps TRBD1 (6 bases). The CDR3 covers 14 residues. The germline V and J ends were trimmed by 4 bases and 0 bases, with 10 bases remaining between them. Germline V lookup: CDR1 SGHRS, CDR2 YFSETQ. CDR3 nucleotide sequence: TGCGCCAGCAGCCCCGAGGGGGTGAACACTGAAGCTTTCTTT. Its translation: CASSPEGVNTEAFF.

The V gene is TRBV7-6, the J gene TRBJ2-7, with D maybe TRBD1 (5 bases). Germline assignment: CDR1 SGHVS and CDR2 FNYEAQ. Trimming removed 0 bases at V and 3 bases at J, with 12 bases between. The CDR3 loop spans 15 amino acids. CDR3 protein: CASSLAPRASYEQYF. In DNA form, the CDR3 reads TGTGCCAGCAGCTTAGCCCCCAGGGCGAGCTACGAGCAGTACTTC.

The chain couples TRBV5-5 to TRBJ1-1; D is unresolved. This CDR3 has 15 amino acids. Per germline, CDR1 SGHKS and CDR2 YYEKEE (reference sequence). Trimming shortened V by 4 bases and J by 0 bases, and 13 bases separated the two germline ends. In DNA form, the CDR3 reads TGTGCCAGCAGCCTAGACCGGGCCCTGAACACTGAAGCTTTCTTT. Translated, it gives CASSLDRALNTEAFF.

This clone was detected only once. V and J are TRBV29-1 and TRBJ2-3; D gene unclear. The germline CDR1 and CDR2 sequences are SQVTM and ANQGSEA. V was clipped by 4 bases and J by 4 bases, with 15 bases between them. This CDR3 spans 14 amino acids. As DNA, the CDR3 is TGCAGCGTTGCCGGCGTCAACGCGGCAGATACGCAGTATTTT. Translating gives CSVAGVNAADTQYF.

V gene TRBV10-3 combines with J gene TRBJ2-7; 9 bases agree with TRBD2. This CDR3 contains 14 residues. V was pared by 10 bases and J by 3 bases, with 10 bases of the junction left unmatched. Germline CDR1 and CDR2: ENHRY and SYGVKD. CDR3 region: CASTWGREGYEQYF. In DNA form, the CDR3 reads TGTGCCAGTACCTGGGGGCGGGAGGGCTACGAGCAGTACTTC.

This clone was picked up one time. The genes are TRBV10-1 and TRBJ2-3, with D unclear. V shed 0 bases and J shed 1 base, with 5 bases lying between them. The CDR3 has 14 residues. Germline V gene data show CDR1 as WNHNN and CDR2 as SYGVQD (reference sequence). The CDR3 sequence: CASSESRGTDTQYF. The CDR3 nucleotides are TGCGCCAGCAGTGAGTCCCGGGGCACAGATACGCAGTATTTT.

This clone was seen a few times. The genes are TRBV7-3 and TRBJ1-1, with 8 positions matching TRBD1. From germline, CDR1 is SGHTA and CDR2 FQGTGA. This CDR3 is built from 14 residues. V gave up 5 bases and J gave up 5 bases; unmatched junction bases: 7. CDR3 residues: CASSRDRGGTEAFF. The CDR3 DNA is TGTGCCAGCAGCAGAGACAGGGGCGGGACTGAAGCTTTCTTT.

The chain carries TRBV6-5 and TRBJ2-7; D may be TRBD1 (5 bases). V shed 5 bases and J shed 3 bases, with 14 bases lying between them. The germline gives CDR1 MNHEY, CDR2 SVGAGI. The CDR3 is made up of 14 amino acids. This CDR3 is CASSHPDRIYEQYF. In nucleotides, the CDR3 is TGTGCCAGCAGTCACCCAGACAGAATCTACGAGCAGTACTTC.